This TCR beta chain originates from a study of early T cells in non-severe SARS-CoV-2 infection. Study-wide context: The sequenced material was bulk RNA from unsorted whole blood, and its chains were unpaired.

CDR1 is LNHNV and CDR2 is YYDKDF in the germline V gene (reference sequence). CDR3 length: 15 residues. Trimming pared 3 bases from V and 7 bases from J, leaving 15 bases between. This clonotype has at least ten counts. TCRdb itself ran the 5' RACE reads through MiXCR, one entry per CDR3 protein. The sample lists over 30,000 distinct CDR3 sequences, approximately 8.7% seen once, with around 12% in the top ten. This clonotype originated in an adult who was a healthcare worker with PCR-confirmed SARS-CoV-2 infection or an uninfected control (not recorded which). V gene TRBV15 combines with J gene TRBJ2-2; tentative D call: TRBD1 (6 bases). Specimen: whole blood, collected at baseline. CDR3: CATSRKRQDGGELFF. The CDR3 coding sequence is TGTGCCACCAGCAGGAAGCGACAGGACGGCGGGGAGCTGTTTTTT.